This T cell receptor (beta chain) was captured in a study of regulatory T cells in long-lasting Graves disease. Study-level results: Persistent disease preferred TRBV28, TRBJ1-2 and TRBJ2-5; new disease, TRBV20-1 and TRBJ2-1. More public clonotypes were shared by persistent patients (around 3,000) than by new patients (roughly 930).

Arm-PCR of CDR3 regions and iRepertoire HTBI primers were the basis on which TCR beta libraries were built. Authors' processing steps: The samples included approximately 60 TRBV and over eleven TRBJ segments. TCRdb independently ran MiXCR on the multiplex PCR reads; one entry per CDR3 protein. In this record, the V and J calls reflect TCRdb's handling and not the investigators' own analysis. Of more than 400,000 distinct CDR3 sequences in the sample, roughly 17% are singletons; the top ten hold about 11%. CDR3 length: 15 amino acids. Germline CDR1 reads SGHAT; CDR2 reads FQNNGV. The germline V and J ends were trimmed by 5 bases and 6 bases, with 19 bases remaining between them. This clonotype was counted at least ten times. No antigen is known for it. Time point of the sample: newly diagnosed GD, antithyroid drugs for less than 3 months. RNA from PBMCs was the source of the TCR library. This sample also appeared in a second study, on T cells in Graves' hyperthyroidism and ophthalmopathy.

Sequenced here: peripheral blood mononuclear cells (PBMCs), sampled at new diagnosis, from a patient treated with antithyroid drugs. The TCR was taken from a woman under 40 with Graves disease. The chain carries TRBV11-2 and TRBJ1-2; tentatively, D is TRBD1 (6 bases). The CDR3 sequence is CASSPHLGGMDGYTF. The CDR3 DNA is TGTGCCAGCAGCCCACACTTAGGGGGGATGGATGGCTACACCTTC.